The rows below give T cell receptor beta chains drawn from one sample of a study of cytomegalovirus exposure and HLA in healthy donors. Profiling relied on immunoSEQ multiplex PCR, and the TCRdb table lists in-frame clones only, not all of them. Here the sample spans about 130,000 clones, about 70% being singletons. The sample consisted of PBMCs. Receptor source: a male donor in good health and CMV-seronegative. CDR3s include the opening cysteine and the closing phenylalanine or tryptophan. A D gene is named only where the DNA matches it firmly. Part of the rows lack a size; the others show once, few, many or a class for expanded clones.

d_gene	v_gene	abundance	j_gene	CDR3aa	CDR3nt
TRBD1	TRBV30	-	TRBJ2-7	CAWARTGTSYEQYF	TGTGCCTGGGCCCGGACAGGGACAAGCTACGAGCAGTACTTC
TRBD2	TRBV30	once	TRBJ2-3	CAWSVLAGVSDTQYF	TGTGCCTGGAGTGTACTAGCGGGAGTTTCAGATACGCAGTATTTT
TRBD1	TRBV7-9	-	TRBJ2-7	CASSPTGEPYEQYF	TGTGCCAGCAGTCCTACAGGGGAACCCTACGAGCAGTACTTC
TRBD1	TRBV19	-	TRBJ1-6	CASRWDRESPLHF	TGTGCCAGTAGATGGGACAGGGAGTCACCCCTCCACTTT
-	TRBV6-1	-	TRBJ2-3	CANGRDTDTQYF	TGTGCCAACGGTCGGGACACAGATACGCAGTATTTT
TRBD1	TRBV11-2	-	TRBJ1-2	CASSPGQGDYGYTF	TGTGCCAGCAGCCCCGGACAGGGTGACTATGGCTACACCTTC
TRBD2	TRBV28	-	TRBJ2-7	CASTRLGSRSGSGEQYF	TGTGCCAGCACCCGGCTGGGGTCCCGGAGCGGGAGTGGTGAGCAGTACTTC
-	TRBV27	-	TRBJ2-7	CASSSGQYGSYEQYF	TGTGCCAGCAGTTCTGGACAGTATGGTTCCTACGAGCAGTACTTC
-	TRBV28	-	TRBJ2-7	CASSLHRQIYEQYF	TGTGCCAGCAGTTTACACCGACAGATTTACGAGCAGTACTTC
TRBD2	TRBV6-1	-	TRBJ2-7	CASSDGSGRVYEQYF	TGTGCCAGCAGTGACGGTAGCGGGAGGGTCTACGAGCAGTACTTC
-	TRBV6-6	-	TRBJ1-5	CASTGQLYSNQPQHF	TGTGCCAGCACCGGACAGTTATATAGCAATCAGCCCCAGCATTTT
TRBD2	TRBV19	-	TRBJ2-7	CAAAASGAYEQYF	TGTGCCGCCGCAGCTAGCGGGGCGTACGAGCAGTACTTC
-	TRBV6-5	-	TRBJ2-2	CASSREVTGELFF	TGTGCCAGCAGTAGAGAAGTCACCGGGGAGCTGTTTTTT
TRBD1	TRBV9	few	TRBJ1-6	CASSARPPGTGAILHF	TGTGCCAGCAGCGCTCGGCCTCCCGGGACAGGGGCCATTCTCCACTTT
-	TRBV6-1	-	TRBJ2-1	CASSESPVLGGLYNEQFF	TGTGCCAGCAGTGAATCACCGGTTCTGGGGGGTCTCTACAATGAGCAGTTCTTC
TRBD1	TRBV4-2	-	TRBJ1-2	CASSQDLGQGAGYTF	TGTGCCAGCAGCCAAGATTTAGGACAGGGGGCTGGCTACACCTTC
TRBD1	TRBV28	few	TRBJ1-5	CASRETGGWPQHF	TGTGCCAGCAGAGAGACAGGGGGGTGGCCCCAGCATTTT
-	TRBV4-2	-	TRBJ1-1	CASSQSDGGWEGAFF	TGTGCCAGCAGCCAATCCGATGGCGGGTGGGAGGGTGCTTTCTTT
-	TRBV6-6	-	TRBJ1-5	CAYGEALFQPQHF	TGTGCCTACGGGGAGGCGTTGTTTCAGCCCCAGCATTTT
TRBD1	TRBV5-4	few	TRBJ1-2	CASSPDRGDGYTF	TGTGCCAGCAGCCCGGACAGGGGGGATGGCTACACCTTC
TRBD2	TRBV13	-	TRBJ2-5	CASSSGLAGGHETQYF	TGTGCCAGCAGCTCGGGACTAGCGGGGGGGCATGAGACCCAGTACTTC
-	TRBV11-1	-	TRBJ2-7	CASSLVNSLYEQYF	TGTGCCAGCAGCTTAGTCAACAGCCTCTACGAGCAGTACTTC
TRBD2	TRBV5-4	-	TRBJ2-1	CASSSGTSGRSYNEQFF	TGTGCCAGCAGCTCCGGGACTAGCGGGAGGTCCTACAATGAGCAGTTCTTC
-	TRBV4-2	-	TRBJ2-1	CASSRSGEATYNEQFF	TGTGCCAGCAGTCGCAGTGGGGAGGCAACCTACAATGAGCAGTTCTTC
TRBD1	TRBV29-1	-	TRBJ1-1	CSVPGQGYTEAFF	TGCAGCGTTCCCGGACAGGGATACACTGAAGCTTTCTTT
-	TRBV7-3	few	TRBJ2-7	CASSTPGAEQYF	TGTGCCAGCAGTACACCTGGGGCCGAGCAGTACTTC
TRBD1	TRBV29-1	-	TRBJ2-1	CSVEKGARINEQFF	TGCAGCGTTGAGAAGGGGGCCCGCATCAATGAGCAGTTCTTC
TRBD2	TRBV5-4	few	TRBJ2-3	CASSLRGGAVVTDTQYF	TGTGCCAGCAGCTTGCGGGGAGGGGCGGTGGTTACAGATACGCAGTATTTT
-	TRBV28	few	TRBJ1-2	CASSLASGGQGGYTF	TGTGCCAGCAGTTTAGCGTCGGGGGGGCAGGGGGGCTACACCTTC
TRBD2	TRBV9	once	TRBJ2-7	CASGVGLDGEQYF	TGTGCCAGCGGCGTAGGACTAGACGGGGAGCAGTACTTC
TRBD1	TRBV5-4	-	TRBJ2-5	CASSPGGQGFQETQYF	TGTGCCAGCAGCCCGGGAGGACAGGGGTTCCAAGAGACCCAGTACTTC
-	TRBV4-2	-	TRBJ2-3	CASSERKGGTDTQYF	TGTGCCAGCAGCGAACGAAAGGGGGGCACAGATACGCAGTATTTT
-	TRBV7-2	-	TRBJ1-6	CASSSGPNSPLHF	TGTGCCAGCAGTTCAGGGCCTAATTCACCCCTCCACTTT
TRBD1	TRBV6-5	once	TRBJ1-4	CASSYKGQGSREKLFF	TGTGCCAGCAGTTACAAGGGACAGGGGTCGCGGGAAAAACTGTTTTTT
TRBD2	TRBV7-6	-	TRBJ2-7	CASSLAGGGAYEQYF	TGTGCCAGCAGCTTAGCGGGCGGGGGGGCCTACGAGCAGTACTTC
TRBD1	TRBV5-1	-	TRBJ1-2	CASSSDRVDGYTF	TGCGCCAGCAGCAGTGACAGGGTCGACGGCTACACCTTC
TRBD2	TRBV11-2	-	TRBJ2-1	CASSSRGLAGALHYNEQFF	TGTGCCAGCAGCTCCCGGGGACTAGCGGGGGCGCTCCATTACAATGAGCAGTTCTTC
-	TRBV5-1	once	TRBJ2-1	CASSLDRQRTYNEQFF	TGCGCCAGCAGCCTAGATCGACAGCGAACCTACAATGAGCAGTTCTTC
TRBD1	TRBV19	-	TRBJ2-2	CASSPRTGGGTGELFF	TGTGCCAGTAGTCCGAGGACAGGGGGCGGCACCGGGGAGCTGTTTTTT
TRBD2	TRBV30	-	TRBJ2-7	CAWASGGGTSYEQYF	TGTGCCTGGGCCAGCGGGGGGGGGACCTCCTACGAGCAGTACTTC
TRBD2	TRBV7-3	-	TRBJ2-2	CASSLSGGSSTGELFF	TGTGCCAGCAGCTTGTCGGGAGGGAGTAGCACCGGGGAGCTGTTTTTT
TRBD2	TRBV13	-	TRBJ2-2	CASSLKGLAVGTGELFF	TGTGCCAGCAGCCTCAAAGGACTAGCAGTGGGCACCGGGGAGCTGTTTTTT
-	TRBV27	once	TRBJ1-1	CASRPDRHTTEAFF	TGTGCCAGCAGACCTGACAGACACACAACTGAAGCTTTCTTT
TRBD1	TRBV27	-	TRBJ1-6	CASSLVGQGNSPLHF	TGTGCCAGCAGTTTAGTGGGACAGGGGAATTCACCCCTCCACTTT
TRBD1	TRBV2	-	TRBJ2-5	CASTLDRGRQETQYF	TGTGCCAGCACCCTGGACAGGGGGCGGCAAGAGACCCAGTACTTC
TRBD2	TRBV30	-	TRBJ2-1	CAWSKGLASYNEQFF	TGTGCCTGGAGTAAGGGACTAGCTTCCTACAATGAGCAGTTCTTC
TRBD2	TRBV5-4	-	TRBJ2-1	CASSFRGGRYNEQFF	TGTGCCAGCAGCTTTCGGGGGGGCCGGTACAATGAGCAGTTCTTC
TRBD2	TRBV9	once	TRBJ2-3	CASSTGLAGGVADTQYF	TGTGCCAGCAGCACGGGACTAGCGGGAGGGGTAGCAGATACGCAGTATTTT
-	TRBV19	few	TRBJ1-1	CASSIGRPNTEAFF	TGTGCCAGTAGTATAGGCAGGCCGAACACTGAAGCTTTCTTT
-	TRBV7-2	-	TRBJ1-5	CASSTRTADQPQHF	TGTGCCAGCAGCACCCGGACAGCCGATCAGCCCCAGCATTTT